This paragraph reports one T cell receptor (beta chain). The repertoire was sequenced with immunoSEQ multiplex PCR; TCRdb's copy has only in-frame clones and lacks some. The repertoire holds around 140,000 clones, approximately 88% seen once, with roughly 2.2% in the top ten. These data come from a study of blood T cell repertoires in COVID-19. About the study: T cells, B-cell-depleted T cells, or PBMCs provided the cDNA or gDNA that served as material.

V gave up 6 bases and J gave up 11 bases; unmatched junction bases: 5. There are 13 residues in the CDR3. Per germline, CDR1 MNHNY and CDR2 SVGAGI (reference sequence). This clonotype was sampled from a man in his 70s with active COVID-19. The chain uses TRBV6-6 and TRBJ1-6; TRBD1 aligns across 9 bases. The material sequenced was peripheral blood. DNA for the CDR3: TGTGCCAGCAGCCCGGGACAGGGTCCACCCCTCCACTTT. Translation gives CASSPGQGPPLHF.